These T cell receptor beta chains were read from a single sample in a study of CD8 T cells in Susac syndrome. MiXCR, applied by TCRdb to the immunoSEQ multiplex PCR reads, yields one record per CDR3 protein. This table holds under 85,000 distinct CDR3 sequences, approximately 94% found once. The sample comprised CD8+ T cells from PBMCs. These receptors all come from a human donor with multiple sclerosis. Both conserved end residues are part of each CDR3. Each record gives: V gene, J gene, clone size, D gene, CDR3 protein, CDR3 DNA. The D gene is left open where the match is weak. Part of the rows lack a size; the others show once, few, many or a class for expanded clones.

TRBV5-1,TRBJ2-1,.,TRBD1,CASGIGQGVNNEQFF,TGCGCCAGCGGTATAGGACAGGGGGTAAACAATGAGCAGTTCTTC
TRBV24-1,TRBJ1-2,.,TRBD1,CATSGQPGQTNYGYTF,TGTGCCACCAGTGGCCAACCGGGACAGACTAACTATGGCTACACCTTC
TRBV9,TRBJ1-1,.,.,CASSVEAGDIMNTEAFF,TGTGCCAGCAGCGTAGAAGCGGGGGATATCATGAACACTGAAGCTTTCTTT
TRBV20-1,TRBJ1-5,.,.,CSARTLGGSFENQPQHF,TGCAGTGCTAGAACTTTGGGGGGTTCTTTCGAGAATCAGCCCCAGCATTTT
TRBV19,TRBJ2-2,.,.,CASSTGAGELFF,TGTGCCAGTAGTACCGGAGCCGGGGAGCTGTTTTTT
TRBV27,TRBJ1-1,.,.,CASSYPGHGAFF,TGTGCCAGCAGTTATCCGGGACATGGGGCTTTCTTT
TRBV7-2,TRBJ2-1,.,.,CASSLRINSYNEQFF,TGTGCCAGCAGCTTACGAATCAACTCCTACAATGAGCAGTTCTTC
TRBV6-5,TRBJ1-5,.,TRBD1,CASSQGQGNQPQHF,TGTGCCAGCAGCCAAGGACAGGGGAATCAGCCCCAGCATTTT
TRBV28,TRBJ2-7,.,TRBD1,CASRFGDRGDEQYF,TGTGCCAGCAGATTCGGGGACAGGGGAGACGAGCAGTACTTC
TRBV3-1,TRBJ2-7,.,.,CASSQDPGHAYEQYF,TGTGCCAGCAGCCAAGATCCAGGACACGCCTACGAGCAGTACTTC
TRBV28,TRBJ2-3,.,.,CASSFPPGGTDTQYF,TGTGCCAGCAGTTTTCCACCGGGAGGCACAGATACGCAGTATTTT
TRBV29-1,TRBJ2-1,.,.,CGGFYNEQFF,TGCGGCGGTTTCTACAATGAGCAGTTCTTC
TRBV5-1,TRBJ2-1,.,.,CASSFREGINEQFF,TGCGCCAGCAGCTTTCGCGAGGGTATCAATGAGCAGTTCTTC
TRBV5-4,TRBJ2-6,.,.,CASGQGFSGANVLTF,TGTGCCAGCGGACAAGGGTTCTCTGGGGCCAACGTCCTGACTTTC
TRBV4-1,TRBJ2-1,.,.,CASSQTLRVQIINEQFF,TGCGCCAGCAGCCAAACGCTGAGGGTACAGATCATCAATGAGCAGTTCTTC
TRBV3-1,TRBJ1-1,.,.,CASSPERMNTEAFF,TGTGCCAGCAGCCCCGAGAGAATGAACACTGAAGCTTTCTTT
TRBV9,TRBJ2-1,.,TRBD1,CASSTGTGTYNEQFF,TGTGCCAGCAGCACCGGGACAGGGACCTACAATGAGCAGTTCTTC
TRBV6-8,TRBJ2-1,medium-sized,.,CASSYPDNEQFF,TGTGCCAGCAGTTACCCGGACAATGAGCAGTTCTTC
TRBV5-1,TRBJ2-6,.,TRBD1,CASSLLTGSEVGTGANVLTF,TGCGCCAGCAGTCTCTTGACAGGGTCGGAAGTTGGGACTGGGGCCAACGTCCTGACTTTC
TRBV4-1,TRBJ1-1,.,.,CASSQVGTFSLEAFF,TGCGCCAGCAGCCAAGTCGGGACTTTCTCGCTTGAAGCTTTCTTT
TRBV2,TRBJ2-7,.,.,CASSESKFSYEQYF,TGTGCCAGCAGTGAATCAAAATTCTCCTACGAGCAGTACTTC
TRBV27,TRBJ2-7,.,TRBD2,CASRPGLAGLSSYEQYF,TGTGCCAGCAGGCCAGGACTAGCGGGATTAAGCTCCTACGAGCAGTACTTC
TRBV12-3/TRBV12-4,TRBJ1-1,.,.,CASSSASGDTEAFF,TGTGCCAGCAGTTCCGCCTCAGGGGACACTGAAGCTTTCTTT
TRBV6-1,TRBJ2-1,.,TRBD2,CASSDAPPGTILPMEF,TGTGCCAGCAGTGACGCACCCCCTGGGACTATTCTTCCGATGGAGTTC
TRBV20-1,TRBJ2-1,.,TRBD1,CSARGDRDYNEQFF,TGCAGTGCTAGAGGGGACAGGGACTACAATGAGCAGTTCTTC
TRBV5-1,TRBJ2-7,.,.,CASGQAGTYEQYF,TGCGCCAGCGGACAGGCGGGAACCTACGAGCAGTACTTC
TRBV7-9,TRBJ1-2,.,TRBD1,CASSSGQTWGYTF,TGTGCCAGCAGCTCGGGACAGACTTGGGGCTACACCTTC
TRBV20-1,TRBJ2-1,.,TRBD2,CSARVPSGSVDEQFF,TGCAGTGCTAGAGTGCCTAGCGGGAGCGTAGATGAGCAGTTCTTC
TRBV28,TRBJ2-7,.,.,CASSHQEDGSYEQYF,TGTGCCAGCAGCCACCAGGAGGATGGGTCCTACGAGCAGTACTTC
TRBV19,TRBJ1-5,.,.,CASSKYGGNQPQHF,TGTGCCAGTAGCAAGTACGGAGGCAATCAGCCCCAGCATTTT
TRBV24-1,TRBJ1-5,.,TRBD1,CATSDGTGYQPQHF,TGTGCCACCAGTGACGGGACAGGCTATCAGCCCCAGCATTTT
TRBV6-5,TRBJ2-3,.,.,CASSYNRDTDTQYF,TGTGCCAGCAGTTACAACCGGGACACAGATACGCAGTATTTT
TRBV6-1,TRBJ2-1,.,.,CATGYNEQFF,TGTGCCACGGGATACAATGAGCAGTTCTTC
TRBV3-1,TRBJ2-3,.,TRBD1,CAIEGASPPTDTQYF,TGTGCCATTGAGGGGGCTAGCCCCCCCACAGATACGCAGTATTTT
TRBV15,TRBJ1-1,.,.,CATMMKGTSLAFF,TGTGCCACCATGATGAAAGGGACCTCTTTAGCTTTCTTT
TRBV7-2,TRBJ1-6,once,.,CASRDMGSPLHF,TGTGCCAGCAGAGACATGGGGTCACCCCTCCACTTT
TRBV5-6,TRBJ2-5,.,.,CASSLGLGRETQYF,TGTGCCAGCAGCTTGGGACTAGGGCGGGAGACCCAGTACTTC
TRBV3-1,TRBJ2-2,.,.,CASSQGRHMNTGELFF,TGTGCCAGCAGCCAAGGGCGGCATATGAACACCGGGGAGCTGTTTTTT
TRBV12-3/TRBV12-4,TRBJ2-7,.,.,CASSEDSPYEQYF,TGTGCCAGCAGTGAGGACAGTCCCTACGAGCAGTACTTC
TRBV28,TRBJ2-1,once,TRBD2,CASKLAGGPINEQFF,TGTGCCAGCAAACTAGCGGGAGGGCCCATCAATGAGCAGTTCTTC
TRBV30,TRBJ1-1,.,TRBD1,CAWSVQGALTEAFF,TGTGCCTGGAGTGTACAGGGGGCGCTCACTGAAGCTTTCTTT